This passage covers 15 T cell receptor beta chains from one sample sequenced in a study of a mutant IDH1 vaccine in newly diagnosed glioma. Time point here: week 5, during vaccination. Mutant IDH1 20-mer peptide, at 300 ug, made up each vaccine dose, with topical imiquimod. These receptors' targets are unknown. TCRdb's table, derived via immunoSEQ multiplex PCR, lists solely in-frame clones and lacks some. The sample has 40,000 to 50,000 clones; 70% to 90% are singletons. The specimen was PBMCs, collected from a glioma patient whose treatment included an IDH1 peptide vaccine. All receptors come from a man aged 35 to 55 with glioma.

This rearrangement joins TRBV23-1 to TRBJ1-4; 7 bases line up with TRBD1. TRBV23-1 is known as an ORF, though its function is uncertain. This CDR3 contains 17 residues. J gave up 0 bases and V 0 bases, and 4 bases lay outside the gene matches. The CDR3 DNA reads TGCGCCAGCAGTCAATCTCGAGGGGGCCCAACTAATGAAAAACTGTTTTTT. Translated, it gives CASSQSRGGPTNEKLFF.

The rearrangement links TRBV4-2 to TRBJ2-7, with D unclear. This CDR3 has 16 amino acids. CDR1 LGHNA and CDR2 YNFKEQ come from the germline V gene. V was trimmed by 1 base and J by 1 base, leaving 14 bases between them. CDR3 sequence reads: CASSQGPVGGSYEQYF. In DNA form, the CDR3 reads TGTGCCAGCAGCCAAGGCCCTGTGGGCGGATCCTACGAGCAGTACTTC.

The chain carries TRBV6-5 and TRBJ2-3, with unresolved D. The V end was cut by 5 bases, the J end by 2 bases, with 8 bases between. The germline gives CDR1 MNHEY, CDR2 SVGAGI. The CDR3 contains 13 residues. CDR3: CASSRRVTDTQYF. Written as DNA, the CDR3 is TGTGCCAGCAGTAGACGGGTCACAGATACGCAGTATTTT.

This CDR3 is CASSLGGPYYGYTF. The CDR3 DNA follows: TGTGCCAGCAGCTTGGGGGGCCCCTACTATGGCTACACCTTC. This rearrangement joins TRBV5-4 to TRBJ1-2; possible D gene TRBD1, 5 bases. V shed 0 bases and J shed 3 bases, with 9 bases lying between them. The CDR3 runs 14 residues. CDR1 is SGHNT, CDR2 YYREEE, per germline (reference sequence).

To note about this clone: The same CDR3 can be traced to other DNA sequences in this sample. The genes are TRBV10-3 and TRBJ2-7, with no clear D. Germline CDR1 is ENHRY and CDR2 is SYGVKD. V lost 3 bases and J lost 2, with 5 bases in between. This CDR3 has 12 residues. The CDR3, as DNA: TGTGCCATCAGTGAAAGGGCCTACGAGCAGTACTTC. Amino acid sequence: CAISERAYEQYF.

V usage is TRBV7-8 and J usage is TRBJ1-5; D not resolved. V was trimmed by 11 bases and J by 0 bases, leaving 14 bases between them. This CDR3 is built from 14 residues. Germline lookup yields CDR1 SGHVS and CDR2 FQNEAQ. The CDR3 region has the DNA TGTGCCTCCGCGAGCTTAAATAGCAATCAGCCCCAGCATTTT. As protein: CASASLNSNQPQHF. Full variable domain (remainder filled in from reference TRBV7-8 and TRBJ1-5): GAGVSQSPRYKVAKRGQDVALRCDPISGHVSLFWYQQALGQGPEFLTYFQNEAQLDKSGLPSDRFFAERPEGSVSTLKIQRTQQEDSAVYLCASASLNSNQPQHFGDGTRLSIL.

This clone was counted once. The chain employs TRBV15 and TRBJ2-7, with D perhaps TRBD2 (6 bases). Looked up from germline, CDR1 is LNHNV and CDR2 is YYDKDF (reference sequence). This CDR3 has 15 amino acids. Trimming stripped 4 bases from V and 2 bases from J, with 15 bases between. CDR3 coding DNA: TGTGCCACCAGCAACCTTTCGGACTACCCCTACGAGCAGTACTTC. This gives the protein CATSNLSDYPYEQYF.

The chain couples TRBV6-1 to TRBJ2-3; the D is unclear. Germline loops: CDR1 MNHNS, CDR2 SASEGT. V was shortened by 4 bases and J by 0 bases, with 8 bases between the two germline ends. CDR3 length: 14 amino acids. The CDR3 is CASSGTASTDTQYF. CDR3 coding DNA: TGTGCCAGCAGTGGGACGGCCAGCACAGATACGCAGTATTTT.

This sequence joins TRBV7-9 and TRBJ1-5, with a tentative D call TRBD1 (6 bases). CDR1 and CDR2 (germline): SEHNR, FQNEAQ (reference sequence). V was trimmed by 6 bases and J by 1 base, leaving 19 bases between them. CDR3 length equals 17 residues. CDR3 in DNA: TGTGCCAGCAGTCCAGCGGGGGGCCGCAGGAGCAATCAGCCCCAGCATTTT. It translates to CASSPAGGRRSNQPQHF.

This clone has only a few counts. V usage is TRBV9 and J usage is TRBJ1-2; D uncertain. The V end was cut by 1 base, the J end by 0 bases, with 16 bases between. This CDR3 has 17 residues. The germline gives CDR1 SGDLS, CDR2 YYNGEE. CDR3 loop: CASSVNFLEGANYGYTF. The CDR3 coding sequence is TGTGCCAGCAGCGTAAACTTCCTGGAGGGCGCTAACTATGGCTACACCTTC.

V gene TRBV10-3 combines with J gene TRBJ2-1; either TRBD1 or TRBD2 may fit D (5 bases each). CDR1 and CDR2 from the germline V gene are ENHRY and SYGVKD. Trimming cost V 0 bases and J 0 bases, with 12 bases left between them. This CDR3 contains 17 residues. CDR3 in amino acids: CAISESRGETSYNEQFF. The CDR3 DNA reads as TGTGCCATCAGTGAGTCGAGGGGCGAGACCTCCTACAATGAGCAGTTCTTC.

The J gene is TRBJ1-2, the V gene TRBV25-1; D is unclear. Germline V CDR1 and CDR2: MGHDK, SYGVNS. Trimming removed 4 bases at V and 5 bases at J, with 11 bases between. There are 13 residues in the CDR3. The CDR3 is CASSVTSFYGYTF. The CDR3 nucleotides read TGTGCCAGCAGTGTGACGTCCTTTTATGGCTACACCTTC.

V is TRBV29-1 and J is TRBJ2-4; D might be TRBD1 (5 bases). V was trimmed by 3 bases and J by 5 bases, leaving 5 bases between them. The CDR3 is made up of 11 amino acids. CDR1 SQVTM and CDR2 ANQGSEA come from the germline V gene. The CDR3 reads CSVDRENIQYF. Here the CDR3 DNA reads TGCAGCGTTGACAGGGAAAACATTCAGTACTTC.

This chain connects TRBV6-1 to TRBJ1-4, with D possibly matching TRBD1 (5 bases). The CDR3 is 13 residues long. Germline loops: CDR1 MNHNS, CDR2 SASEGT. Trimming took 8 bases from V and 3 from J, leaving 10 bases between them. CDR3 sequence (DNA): TGTGCCAGCGGACAAACCTCTAATGAAAAACTGTTTTTT. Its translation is CASGQTSNEKLFF.

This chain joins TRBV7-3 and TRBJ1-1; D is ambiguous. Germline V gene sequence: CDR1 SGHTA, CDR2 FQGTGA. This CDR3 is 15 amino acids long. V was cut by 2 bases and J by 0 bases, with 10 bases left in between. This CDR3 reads CASSLGDRLNTEAFF. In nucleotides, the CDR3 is TGTGCCAGCAGCTTAGGTGATAGATTGAACACTGAAGCTTTCTTT.